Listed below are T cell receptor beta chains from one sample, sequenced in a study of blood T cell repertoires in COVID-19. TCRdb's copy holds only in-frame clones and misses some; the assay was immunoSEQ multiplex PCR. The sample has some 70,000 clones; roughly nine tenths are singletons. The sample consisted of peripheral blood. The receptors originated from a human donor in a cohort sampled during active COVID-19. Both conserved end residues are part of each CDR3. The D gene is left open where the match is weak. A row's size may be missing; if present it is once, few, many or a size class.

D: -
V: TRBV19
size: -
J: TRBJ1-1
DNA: TGTGCCAGTAGTATGCTTCGGGAAGGGGGCACTGAAGCTTTCTTT
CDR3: CASSMLREGGTEAFF

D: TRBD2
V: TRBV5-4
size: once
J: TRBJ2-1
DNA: TGTGCCAGCAGCTCAGCGGGAGCTTCCTACAATGAGCAGTTCTTC
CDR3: CASSSAGASYNEQFF

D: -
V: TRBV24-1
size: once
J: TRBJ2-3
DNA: TGTGCCACCAGTGGGACAGCCGGAACAGATACGCAGTATTTT
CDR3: CATSGTAGTDTQYF

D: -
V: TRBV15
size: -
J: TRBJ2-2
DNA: TGTGCCACCAGCCGGAACACCGGGGAGCTGTTTTTT
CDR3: CATSRNTGELFF

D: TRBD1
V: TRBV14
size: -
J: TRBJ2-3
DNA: TGTGCCAGCAGCGAGGTCAGGGGGACGCAGTATTTT
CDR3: CASSEVRGTQYF

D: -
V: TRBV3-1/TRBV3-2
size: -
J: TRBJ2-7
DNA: TGTGCCAGCAGCCAAGATCAAACAGCCTACGAGCAGTACTTC
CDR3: CASSQDQTAYEQYF

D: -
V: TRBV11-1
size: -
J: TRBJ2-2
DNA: TGTGCCAGCAGACCGGGACACGTTAACACCGGGGAGCTGTTTTTT
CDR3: CASRPGHVNTGELFF

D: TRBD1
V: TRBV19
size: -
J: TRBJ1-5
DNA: TGTGCCAGTAGTGTCGACAGGGGGACCGATCAGCCCCAGCATTTT
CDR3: CASSVDRGTDQPQHF

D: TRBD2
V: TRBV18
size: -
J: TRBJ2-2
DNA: TGTGCCAGCTCACTGAGACTAGCGGGGGTCACCGGGGAGCTGTTTTTT
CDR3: CASSLRLAGVTGELFF

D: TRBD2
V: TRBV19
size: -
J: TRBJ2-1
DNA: TGTGCCAGTAGTATTCCCCCAGGCCTAGCGGGAGGGAACAATGAGCAGTTCTTC
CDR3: CASSIPPGLAGGNNEQFF

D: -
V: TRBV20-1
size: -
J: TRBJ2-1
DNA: TGCAGTGCTAGTGAAGGTACCGGGGGCAATGAGCAGTTCTTC
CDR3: CSASEGTGGNEQFF

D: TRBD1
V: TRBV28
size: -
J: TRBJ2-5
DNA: TGTGCCAGCAGCAAGGACAGGGAGACCCAGTACTTC
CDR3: CASSKDRETQYF

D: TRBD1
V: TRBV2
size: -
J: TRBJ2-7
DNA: TGTGCCAGCGGGGACAGCAGTTCCCACTACGAGCAGTACTTC
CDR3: CASGDSSSHYEQYF

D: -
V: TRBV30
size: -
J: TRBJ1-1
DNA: TGTGCCTGGACGCCAGGGGTTCGGACTGAAGCTTTCTTT
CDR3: CAWTPGVRTEAFF

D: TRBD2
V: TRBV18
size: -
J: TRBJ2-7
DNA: TGTGCCAGCTCACCAAGACTAGCGGGACAAACCTACGAGCAGTACTTC
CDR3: CASSPRLAGQTYEQYF

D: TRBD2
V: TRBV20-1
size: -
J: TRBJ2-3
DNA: TGCAGTGCTAGTCTGGCGGGAGAGGGAGGAGATACGCAGTATTTT
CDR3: CSASLAGEGGDTQYF

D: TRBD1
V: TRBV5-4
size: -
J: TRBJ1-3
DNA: TGTGCCAGCAGCCGGGGACAGGGCTCGAGTACTGGAAACACCATATATTTT
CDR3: CASSRGQGSSTGNTIYF

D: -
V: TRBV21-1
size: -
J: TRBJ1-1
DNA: TGTGCCAGCAGCAGGGGCCGCCGAGTAGAAGCTTTCTTT
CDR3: CASSRGRRVEAFF

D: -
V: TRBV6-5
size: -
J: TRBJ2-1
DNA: TGTGCCAGCAGATTAGTTGGTGAGCAGTTCTTC
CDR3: CASRLVGEQFF

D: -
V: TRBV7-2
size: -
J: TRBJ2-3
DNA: TGTGCCAGCAGCTTAAGCAGTACTAATACGCAGTATTTT
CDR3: CASSLSSTNTQYF

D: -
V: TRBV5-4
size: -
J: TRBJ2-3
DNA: TGTGCCGCGAAACGTTCGCCGGGGGAGTGGGATACGCAGTATTTT
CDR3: CAAKRSPGEWDTQYF

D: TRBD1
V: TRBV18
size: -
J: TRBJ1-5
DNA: TGTGCCAGCTCTCCGGGACAGGGTCGGGGGAGCAATCAGCCCCAGCATTTT
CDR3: CASSPGQGRGSNQPQHF

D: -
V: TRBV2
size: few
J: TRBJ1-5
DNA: TGTGCCAGCTTGACTCGGATCGGTCAGCCCCAGCATTTT
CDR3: CASLTRIGQPQHF

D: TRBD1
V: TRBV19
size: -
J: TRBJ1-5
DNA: TGTGCCAGTAGTATTCTGGGACAGGGTGTAGCAAAGAATCAGCCCCAGCATTTT
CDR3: CASSILGQGVAKNQPQHF

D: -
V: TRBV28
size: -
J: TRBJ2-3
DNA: TGTGCCAGCATCACTCGGAGGGGCATAACAGATACGCAGTATTTT
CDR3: CASITRRGITDTQYF

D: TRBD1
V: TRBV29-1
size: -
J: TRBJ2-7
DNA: TGCAGCGGAGGGACAGGGGGGTACGAGCAGTACTTC
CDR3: CSGGTGGYEQYF

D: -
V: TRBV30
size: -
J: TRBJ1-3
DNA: TGTGCCTGGAGTGTAGGGGTCAGGGTCGGAAACACCATATATTTT
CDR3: CAWSVGVRVGNTIYF

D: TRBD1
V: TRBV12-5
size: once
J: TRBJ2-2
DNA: TGTGCTAGTGGTTTAAGCCTGGACAGGGTTCTTACCGGGGAGCTGTTTTTT
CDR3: CASGLSLDRVLTGELFF

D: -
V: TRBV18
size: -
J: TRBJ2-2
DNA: TGTGCCAGCTCACCATTGGGAACAGGGATGACCGGGGAGCTGTTTTTT
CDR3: CASSPLGTGMTGELFF

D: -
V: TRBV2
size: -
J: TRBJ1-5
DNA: TGTGCCAGCAGTGGCGGAGGGAATCAGCCCCAGCATTTT
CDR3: CASSGGGNQPQHF

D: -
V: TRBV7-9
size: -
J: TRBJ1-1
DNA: TGTGCCAGCACCCTAACGAACACTGAAGCTTTCTTT
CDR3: CASTLTNTEAFF

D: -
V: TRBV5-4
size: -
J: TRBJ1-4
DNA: TGTGCCAGCAGCTTAGCAGGAACTAATGAAAAACTGTTTTTT
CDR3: CASSLAGTNEKLFF